What follows describes a single T cell receptor (beta chain). What it binds is unknown. Uncultured naive and memory CD4+ T cells supplied DNA for deep TCR-beta sequencing. Sequenced by immunoSEQ multiplex PCR; TCRdb stores in-frame clones only, minus some. In the table there are 60,000 or so clones, less than 95% of which are singletons. This record comes from a study of CD4 T cells in relation to SARS-CoV-2 and coronaviruses. General study findings and limits: Memory recall responses, not primary responses primed in culture, are what the assay detects. Monoreactive clones expanded significantly more to SARS-CoV-2 than crossreactive clones did.

The CDR3 totals 14 residues. Germline-derived CDR1 and CDR2 are MNHNS and SASEGT. Trimming left V 1 base short and J 8 bases short, with 11 bases between. Before the COVID-19 pandemic, during about 2011-2019, CD4+ T cells were taken from unexposed donors. Naive and memory CD4+ T cells were separated from cryopreserved PBMCs. The source is a human donor in good health. This chain links TRBV6-1 with TRBJ1-4; possible D gene TRBD1, 5 bases. What was sequenced was naive CD4+ T cells from PBMCs. As to subset: naive CD4+ T cells isolated by negative enrichment. CDR3 sequence reads: CASSEGGVQEKLFF. The CDR3 DNA follows: TGTGCCAGCAGTGAAGGAGGGGTGCAGGAAAAACTGTTTTTT.